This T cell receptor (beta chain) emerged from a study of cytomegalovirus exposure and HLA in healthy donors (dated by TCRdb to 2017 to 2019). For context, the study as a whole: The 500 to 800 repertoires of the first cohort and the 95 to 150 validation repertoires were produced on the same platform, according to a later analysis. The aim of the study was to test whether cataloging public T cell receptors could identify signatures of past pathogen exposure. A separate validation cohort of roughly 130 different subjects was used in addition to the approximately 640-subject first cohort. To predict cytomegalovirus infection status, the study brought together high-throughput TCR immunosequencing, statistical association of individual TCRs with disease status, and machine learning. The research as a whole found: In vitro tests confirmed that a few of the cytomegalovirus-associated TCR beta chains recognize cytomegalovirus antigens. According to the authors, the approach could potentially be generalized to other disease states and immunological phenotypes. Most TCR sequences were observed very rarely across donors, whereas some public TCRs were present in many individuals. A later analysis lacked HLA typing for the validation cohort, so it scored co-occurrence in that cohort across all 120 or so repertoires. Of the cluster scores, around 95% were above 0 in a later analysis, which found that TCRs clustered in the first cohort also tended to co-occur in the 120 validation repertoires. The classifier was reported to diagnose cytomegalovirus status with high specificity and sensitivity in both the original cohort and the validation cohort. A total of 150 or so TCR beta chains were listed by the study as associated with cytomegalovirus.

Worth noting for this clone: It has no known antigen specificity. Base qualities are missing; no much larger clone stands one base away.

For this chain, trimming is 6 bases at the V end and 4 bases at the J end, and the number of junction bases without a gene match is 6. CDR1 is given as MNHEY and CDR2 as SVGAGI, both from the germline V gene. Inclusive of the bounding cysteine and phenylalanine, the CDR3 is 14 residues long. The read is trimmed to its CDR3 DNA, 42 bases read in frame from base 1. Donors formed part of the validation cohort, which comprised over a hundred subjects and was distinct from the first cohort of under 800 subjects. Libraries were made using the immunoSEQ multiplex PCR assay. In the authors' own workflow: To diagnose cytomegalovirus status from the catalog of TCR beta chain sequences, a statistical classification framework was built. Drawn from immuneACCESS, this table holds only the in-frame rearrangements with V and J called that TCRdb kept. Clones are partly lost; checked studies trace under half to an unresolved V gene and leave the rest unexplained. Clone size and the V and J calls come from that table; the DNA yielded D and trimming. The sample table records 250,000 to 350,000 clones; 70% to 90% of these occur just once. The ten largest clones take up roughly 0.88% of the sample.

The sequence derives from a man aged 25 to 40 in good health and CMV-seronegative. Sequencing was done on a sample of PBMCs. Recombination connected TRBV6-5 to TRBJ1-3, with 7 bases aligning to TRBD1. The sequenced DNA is TGTGCCAGCAGAAGACAGGGTCCCGGAAACACCATATATTTT. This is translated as CASRRQGPGNTIYF.